These 6 T cell receptor beta chains were all obtained from the same sample, sequenced in a study of human T cells and chemical hapten exposure. Time point of the sample: healthy volunteer bleed at 6 weeks. Blood, whole and unfractionated, served as the source for total RNA extraction. TCRdb re-called the RACE reads with MiXCR, one entry per CDR3 protein. Among around 47,000 distinct CDR3 sequences, roughly 3.5% were seen once, and the ten largest hold 5.6%. Sequenced input: whole blood. Receptors originate from a human donor in good health. Some clones in this sample may be carry-over from other donors' samples.

This clonotype was seen more than once but under ten times. V is TRBV28 and J is TRBJ1-1, with unresolved D. V was trimmed by 2 bases and J by 3 bases, leaving 7 bases between them. CDR1 is MDHEN, CDR2 SYDVKM, per germline. The CDR3 contains 13 residues. The CDR3 sequence: CASSLTWDTEAFF. The CDR3 nucleotides are TGTGCCAGCAGTTTAACATGGGACACTGAAGCTTTCTTT.

The V and J genes are TRBV6-6 and TRBJ1-2; possible D gene TRBD1, 6 bases. The V end was cut by 0 bases, the J end by 8 bases, with 13 bases between. This CDR3 has 14 amino acids. Germline lookup yields CDR1 MNHNY and CDR2 SVGAGI (reference sequence). The CDR3 loop reads CASSYSTGREGYTF. As DNA, the CDR3 is TGTGCCAGCAGTTACTCGACAGGCCGAGAAGGCTACACCTTC.

This chain joins TRBV20-1 and TRBJ1-1; a weak D match, TRBD1 (5 bases). Trimming stripped 4 bases from V and 5 bases from J, with 11 bases between. The CDR3 totals 12 residues. Germline CDR1 and CDR2: DFQATT and SNEGSKA (reference sequence). In DNA, the CDR3 is TGCAGTGCTAAGCCGGGGGGGACTGAAGCTTTCTTT. This translates into CSAKPGGTEAFF.

This clonotype was found many times. The chain joins TRBV29-1 to TRBJ1-2; tentative D call: TRBD1 (6 bases). The germline V gene has CDR1 SQVTM and CDR2 ANQGSEA. Trimming removed 0 bases from V and 4 bases from J, with 12 bases in between. The CDR3 is 14 amino acids. The CDR3: CSVEDPDRTYGYTF. The DNA for the CDR3 is TGCAGCGTTGAAGACCCAGACAGGACCTATGGCTACACCTTC.

This clonotype was observed at least ten times. The chain combines TRBV27 with TRBJ1-2, with a weak D call TRBD1 (6 bases). The V end was cut by 6 bases, the J end by 4 bases, with 21 bases between. CDR3 length: 16 residues. Germline V gene lookup returns CDR1 MNHEY and CDR2 SMNVEV (reference sequence). CDR3 DNA: TGTGCCAGCAGCCCCCTGAAGGGGGTTCAAAGCTATGGCTACACCTTC. This translates into CASSPLKGVQSYGYTF.

This rearrangement joins TRBV12-3 or TRBV12-4 to TRBJ1-4; the match to TRBD1 covers 9 bases. V was clipped by 6 bases and J by 7 bases; unmatched bases: 3. The CDR3 sequence is 13 residues long. CDR3 bases: TGTGCCAGCAGGGGACAGGGCGGTGAAAAACTGTTTTTT. It is translated as CASRGQGGEKLFF.